These T cell receptor beta chains were read from a single sample in a study of blood T cell repertoires in COVID-19. The method was immunoSEQ multiplex PCR; TCRdb's version includes in-frame clones alone and lacks a portion of them. The top ten hold 6.5% to 8% of the sample, which has roughly 69,000 clones, about nine tenths seen once. The sample was peripheral blood. The receptor source for this set is a man in his forties or fifties with active COVID-19. CDR3s include the opening cysteine and the closing phenylalanine or tryptophan. The D gene is left open where the match is weak. Expanded clones are given a class, and other clones once, few, many or no size at all.

J gene: TRBJ2-2; D gene: .; V gene: TRBV7-9; clone size: .; CDR3 DNA: TGTGCCAGCACCTCTTCCGGGGAGCTGTTTTTT; CDR3 protein: CASTSSGELFF
J gene: TRBJ1-1; D gene: .; V gene: TRBV28; clone size: .; CDR3 DNA: TGTGCCAGCAGTTTGGAGGATTCGGGGGTGGTCACTGAAGCTTTCTTT; CDR3 protein: CASSLEDSGVVTEAFF
J gene: TRBJ2-7; D gene: .; V gene: TRBV28; clone size: .; CDR3 DNA: TGTGCCAGCGGATACGGACGGAGGAGAAATTACGAGCAGTACTTC; CDR3 protein: CASGYGRRRNYEQYF
J gene: TRBJ1-5; D gene: .; V gene: TRBV5-1; clone size: .; CDR3 DNA: TGCGCCAGCAGCTTGGGGGGGCGAGGCCCTGGTCAGCCCCAGCATTTT; CDR3 protein: CASSLGGRGPGQPQHF
J gene: TRBJ1-2; D gene: TRBD1; V gene: TRBV18; clone size: .; CDR3 DNA: TGTGCCAGCTCCCGAAACAGGGGGCAAGACTATGGCTACACCTTC; CDR3 protein: CASSRNRGQDYGYTF
J gene: TRBJ1-6; D gene: TRBD1; V gene: TRBV7-2; clone size: .; CDR3 DNA: TGTGCCAGCAGCCCTGGTATGCCGGGACAGGGAGTTTACTCACCCCTCCACTTT; CDR3 protein: CASSPGMPGQGVYSPLHF
J gene: TRBJ2-7; D gene: TRBD2; V gene: TRBV11-3; clone size: .; CDR3 DNA: TGTGCCAGCAGCTTAGGGACTAGCGGGAGCTACGAGCAGTACTTC; CDR3 protein: CASSLGTSGSYEQYF
J gene: TRBJ2-7; D gene: .; V gene: TRBV5-1; clone size: .; CDR3 DNA: TGCGCCAGCAGCTTAGCACTAGCCAGCTACGAGCAGTACTTC; CDR3 protein: CASSLALASYEQYF
J gene: TRBJ1-3; D gene: TRBD1; V gene: TRBV7-9; clone size: .; CDR3 DNA: TGTGCCAGCAGCTTCTTCCGAGACAGGGTGGAGGGGAACACCATATATTTT; CDR3 protein: CASSFFRDRVEGNTIYF
J gene: TRBJ2-7; D gene: TRBD1; V gene: TRBV7-9; clone size: .; CDR3 DNA: TGTGCCAGCAGCTCGGTGGGACAGGCGGAGGAGCAGTACTTC; CDR3 protein: CASSSVGQAEEQYF
J gene: TRBJ2-2; D gene: .; V gene: TRBV27; clone size: .; CDR3 DNA: TGTGCCAGCAGTACAACGAACACCGGGGAGCTGTTTTTT; CDR3 protein: CASSTTNTGELFF
J gene: TRBJ2-7; D gene: TRBD1; V gene: TRBV5-1; clone size: .; CDR3 DNA: TGCGCCAGCAGCATCCGACAGGGTAAGGGATCCTACGAGCAGTACTTC; CDR3 protein: CASSIRQGKGSYEQYF
J gene: TRBJ2-7; D gene: TRBD1; V gene: TRBV24-1; clone size: .; CDR3 DNA: TGTGCCACCAGTGATTTCTCATGGACAGGGGGCTACGAGCAGTACTTC; CDR3 protein: CATSDFSWTGGYEQYF
J gene: TRBJ1-6; D gene: .; V gene: TRBV11-2; clone size: .; CDR3 DNA: TGTGCCAGCAGCACACACAGGGAAAGGGATTCACCCCTCCACTTT; CDR3 protein: CASSTHRERDSPLHF
J gene: TRBJ1-1; D gene: .; V gene: TRBV23-1; clone size: .; CDR3 DNA: TGCGCCAGCAGTCAGAGGCTGAACACTGAAGCTTTCTTT; CDR3 protein: CASSQRLNTEAFF
J gene: TRBJ1-5; D gene: .; V gene: TRBV5-1; clone size: few; CDR3 DNA: TGCGCCAGCAGCTTGTCCGGGGATCAGCCCCAGCATTTT; CDR3 protein: CASSLSGDQPQHF
J gene: TRBJ2-3; D gene: TRBD1; V gene: TRBV10-3; clone size: once; CDR3 DNA: TGTGCCATCAGTGCGACAGGGGAAGGGCAGTATTTT; CDR3 protein: CAISATGEGQYF
J gene: TRBJ2-7; D gene: TRBD2; V gene: TRBV7-2; clone size: .; CDR3 DNA: TGTGCCAGCAGCTCCCAGGGGACTAGCGGGTACGAGCAGTACTTC; CDR3 protein: CASSSQGTSGYEQYF
J gene: TRBJ1-5; D gene: .; V gene: TRBV3-1/TRBV3-2; clone size: few; CDR3 DNA: TGTGCCAGCAGCCAAGATCGGGAGTGGGGACAGCCCCAGCATTTT; CDR3 protein: CASSQDREWGQPQHF
J gene: TRBJ2-7; D gene: .; V gene: TRBV6-5; clone size: .; CDR3 DNA: TGTGCCACCTCCAGGGCGACCTACGAGCAGTACTTC; CDR3 protein: CATSRATYEQYF
J gene: TRBJ2-5; D gene: TRBD2; V gene: TRBV24-1; clone size: .; CDR3 DNA: TGTGCCACCAGTGATCCTGGGACTAGCGGTGGGGCCCAGTACTTC; CDR3 protein: CATSDPGTSGGAQYF
J gene: TRBJ2-7; D gene: .; V gene: TRBV7-9; clone size: .; CDR3 DNA: TGTGCCAGCAGCTTATCAGGGGCGGGCGAGCAGTACTTC; CDR3 protein: CASSLSGAGEQYF
J gene: TRBJ2-2; D gene: .; V gene: TRBV7-2; clone size: .; CDR3 DNA: TGTGCCAGCAGACCCTCGCAGGCCGGGGAGCTGTTTTTT; CDR3 protein: CASRPSQAGELFF
J gene: TRBJ2-6; D gene: .; V gene: TRBV19; clone size: .; CDR3 DNA: TGTGCCAGCACCGGCGGGCCCTCTGGGGCCAACGTCCTGACTTTC; CDR3 protein: CASTGGPSGANVLTF
J gene: TRBJ2-7; D gene: .; V gene: TRBV11-2; clone size: .; CDR3 DNA: TGTGCCAGCAGCTTGGAAGCGAAATCCTACGAGCAGTACTTC; CDR3 protein: CASSLEAKSYEQYF
J gene: TRBJ2-1; D gene: TRBD2; V gene: TRBV29-1; clone size: once; CDR3 DNA: TGCAGCGCCACCCTAGCGGGAGGATATGAGCAGTTCTTC; CDR3 protein: CSATLAGGYEQFF
J gene: TRBJ2-1; D gene: .; V gene: TRBV9; clone size: .; CDR3 DNA: TGTGCCAGCAGCCTTACAGGTGAAGAATACAATGAGCAGTTCTTC; CDR3 protein: CASSLTGEEYNEQFF
J gene: TRBJ2-7; D gene: .; V gene: TRBV5-4; clone size: .; CDR3 DNA: TGTGCCAGCAGCTTAGGGGCAGGGGCGACCTACGAGCAGTACTTC; CDR3 protein: CASSLGAGATYEQYF
J gene: TRBJ1-1; D gene: TRBD1; V gene: TRBV6-2/TRBV6-3; clone size: .; CDR3 DNA: TGTGCCAGCAGACCTAGCGGACGTGGGACAGCGAACACTGAAGCTTTCTTT; CDR3 protein: CASRPSGRGTANTEAFF
J gene: TRBJ2-2; D gene: .; V gene: TRBV19; clone size: .; CDR3 DNA: TGTGCCAGTAGTATAGGCGGTGCAGTCGGGGAGCTGTTTTTT; CDR3 protein: CASSIGGAVGELFF
J gene: TRBJ2-3; D gene: .; V gene: TRBV5-1; clone size: .; CDR3 DNA: TGCGCCAGCAGCTTGGGCGCGGGTGCAGATACGCAGTATTTT; CDR3 protein: CASSLGAGADTQYF
J gene: TRBJ2-2; D gene: TRBD1; V gene: TRBV9; clone size: .; CDR3 DNA: TGTGCCAGCAGCCCCAGGACAGGGATGGGCACCGGGGAGCTGTTTTTT; CDR3 protein: CASSPRTGMGTGELFF
J gene: TRBJ2-3; D gene: .; V gene: TRBV14; clone size: .; CDR3 DNA: TGTGCCAGCAGCCAAGACAACGGGGGAGTCACAGATACGCAGTATTTT; CDR3 protein: CASSQDNGGVTDTQYF
J gene: TRBJ1-1; D gene: .; V gene: TRBV7-6; clone size: .; CDR3 DNA: TGTGCCAGCAGCTTAGGCGGGGGCCTGGGGAAGGACACTGAAGCTTTCTTT; CDR3 protein: CASSLGGGLGKDTEAFF